This T cell receptor (beta chain) was sequenced in a study of T cells in Graves' hyperthyroidism and ophthalmopathy. This clonotype has more than one count but fewer than ten. V was clipped by 2 bases and J by 3 bases, with 8 bases between them. The CDR3 contains 14 residues. Germline-derived CDR1 and CDR2 are MNHEY and SVGAGI. Thyroid ultrasound and orbital computed tomography, with clinical symptoms and serum thyroxine and TRAb, informed diagnoses. The authors took PBMCs from roughly 9.3 ml fresh peripheral blood. Using RNA transcripts as the source, TCR beta CDR3 regions were amplified. An initial round of RT-PCR targeting the TCR CDR3 relied on the HTBI primer set. TCRdb redid the calling of the multiplex PCR reads with MiXCR, one entry per CDR3 protein. The sample shows about half a million distinct CDR3 sequences, approximately 25% of them seen only once.

The source of this sequence is a woman aged 25 to 39 with Graves' ophthalmopathy. The specimen sequenced was blood. This chain connects TRBV6-5 to TRBJ1-5; D unclear. CDR3 amino acids: CASSYGETNQPQHF. The DNA of the CDR3 is TGTGCCAGCAGTTACGGGGAAACCAATCAGCCCCAGCATTTT.